One and the same sample provided the 27 T cell receptor beta chains below, sequenced in a study of molecular identifiers for immune sequencing clone quantification. MiXCR, run by TCRdb on the PCR reads, gives a single entry per CDR3 protein. The sample records hundreds of thousands of distinct CDR3 sequences, 25% being singletons. The sequenced material came from naive CD8+ T cells from blood, with Jurkat cell RNA spiked in. Described subset: FACS-sorted CD8+CD4-CCR7+CD45RA+ naive T cells. The receptors were gathered from a human donor in good health. Some libraries in this study had Jurkat cell RNA spiked in.

This clonotype was detected a few times. This chain connects TRBV9 to TRBJ2-3; possibly TRBD1 for D (5 bases). The CDR3 is made up of 16 amino acids. Trimming removed 4 bases at V and 1 base at J, with 16 bases between. Germline V gene sequence: CDR1 SGDLS, CDR2 YYNGEE. This CDR3 reads CASSPQFGRGTDTQYF. The CDR3 DNA reads as TGTGCCAGCAGCCCTCAGTTTGGCAGGGGCACAGATACGCAGTATTTT.

This clonotype showed up just a few times. The chain couples TRBV19 to TRBJ2-7; D unclear. Trimming removed 4 bases at V and 3 bases at J, with 4 bases between. Germline V CDR1 and CDR2: LNHDA, SQIVND (reference sequence). This CDR3 region has 11 residues. CDR3: CASSKHYEQYF. The CDR3 nucleotides read TGTGCCAGTAGTAAACACTACGAGCAGTACTTC.

As for this clonotype: This sequence may be a read error, since a much larger clone differs from it by one base. The V call is TRBV28, the J call TRBJ1-5, with a tentative D call TRBD1 (5 bases). Germline CDR1 reads MDHEN; CDR2 reads SYDVKM. The CDR3 consists of 13 residues. CDR3 amino acids: CASFDSSNRPQHF. The CDR3 DNA is TGTGCCAGCTTCGACAGTAGCAATCGGCCCCAGCATTTT.

This rearrangement joins TRBV4-3 to TRBJ1-4, with D possibly being TRBD1 (5 bases). The V and J ends lost 0 bases and 0 bases respectively, with 11 bases between them. This CDR3 is built from 17 residues. Germline V gives CDR1 LGHNA, CDR2 YSLEER. Here the CDR3 reads CASSQDPGTATNEKLFF. CDR3 sequence (DNA): TGCGCCAGCAGCCAAGATCCGGGGACTGCAACTAATGAAAAACTGTTTTTT.

Worth noting for this clonotype: A much larger clonotype is one base distant, so this may be a read error. The gene calls are TRBV7-2 and TRBJ2-7; 7 nucleotides line up with TRBD1. The germline V gene has CDR1 SGHTA and CDR2 FQGNSA. There are 13 residues in the CDR3. V was clipped by 7 bases and J by 3 bases; unmatched bases: 6. The CDR3 protein is CASNLGQYYEQYF. The CDR3 DNA reads TGTGCCAGCAACTTGGGACAGTACTACGAGCAGTACTTC.

This sequence joins TRBV1 and TRBJ2-3. TRBV1 counts as a pseudogene. The CDR3 covers 15 residues. This chain's CDR3 is CTSSQDRLARDTQYF. CDR3 coding DNA: TGCACCAGCAGCCAAGATCGTCTAGCCCGGGATACGCAGTATTTT.

This clonotype has only a few counts. The rearrangement uses TRBV7-9 and TRBJ1-2; D is perhaps TRBD1 (5 bases). V gave up 1 base and J gave up 1 base, with 16 bases separating them. CDR1 is SEHNR and CDR2 is FQNEAQ in the germline V gene (reference sequence). This CDR3 has 17 residues. Here the CDR3 DNA reads TGTGCCAGCAGCTTAGGTTCAGGGTCCCCGAGTAACTATGGCTACACCTTC. As protein: CASSLGSGSPSNYGYTF.

This clonotype occurred many times. The V call is TRBV28, the J call TRBJ2-7, with TRBD2 as a possible D gene (5 bases). The V end lost 3 bases, the J end lost 1 base, and 13 bases lay between the germline ends. The CDR3 loop spans 15 amino acids. Germline V gene lookup returns CDR1 MDHEN and CDR2 SYDVKM. CDR3 region: CASSFTGLSSYEQYF. In DNA, the CDR3 is TGTGCCAGCAGTTTTACGGGATTGTCATCCTACGAGCAGTACTTC.

Note on this clonotype: A much larger clone is a single base away; this may be a read error. V gene TRBV20-1 combines with J gene TRBJ2-7; tentatively, D is TRBD1 (6 bases). Germline V gives CDR1 DFQATT, CDR2 SNEGSKA (reference sequence). There are 15 residues in the CDR3. The V end lost 3 bases, the J end lost 0 bases, and 15 bases lay between the germline ends. The CDR3 spells CSARGAATSSYEQYF. CDR3 nucleotide sequence: TGCAGTGCTAGGGGGGCCGCTACTAGCTCCTACGAGCAGTACTTC.

V and J are TRBV4-1 and TRBJ2-2; TRBD2 aligns across 11 bases. Germline values: CDR1 MGHRA, CDR2 YSYEKL. CDR3 size: 16 residues. The V and J ends lost 5 bases and 2 bases, in that order; junction bases with no gene match: 4. The CDR3, as DNA: TGCGCCAGCAGCAATAGCGGGGGGGTCAACACCGGGGAGCTGTTTTTT. Its protein is CASSNSGGVNTGELFF.

Turning to this clonotype: This could be a read error, since a much larger clone is one nucleotide away. The chain uses TRBV4-3 and TRBJ1-3; TRBD1 matches 8 bases. The germline V gene encodes CDR1 LGHNA and CDR2 YSLEER. This CDR3 is built from 16 residues. Here the CDR3 DNA reads TGCGCCAGCAGCCAAGATTTCAGGGGGCCTGGAAGCACCATATATTTT. Its protein is CASSQDFRGPGSTIYF.

This clonotype was seen repeatedly, ten times or more. V and J are TRBV27 and TRBJ2-3, with unresolved D. Germline CDR1 reads MNHEY; CDR2 reads SMNVEV (reference sequence). The CDR3 totals 9 residues. Trimming left V 11 bases short and J 5 bases short, with 5 bases between. The CDR3 DNA follows: TGTGCCTCCCGAGATACGCAGTATTTT. This encodes CASRDTQYF.

This clonotype has only a few counts. The genes are TRBV6-1 and TRBJ2-3, with 8 bases matching TRBD1. V was clipped by 3 bases and J by 3 bases; unmatched bases: 8. Germline assignment: CDR1 MNHNS and CDR2 SASEGT. The CDR3 runs 16 residues. This chain's CDR3 is CASSDWQGAVTDTQYF. In DNA, the CDR3 is TGTGCCAGCAGTGATTGGCAGGGGGCCGTAACAGATACGCAGTATTTT.

Worth noting for this clonotype: A read error may produce the germline difference seen at one junction end. The chain couples TRBV7-9 to TRBJ2-7; maybe TRBD2 (5 bases). This CDR3 is 13 amino acids long. Germline CDR1 SEHNR, CDR2 FQNEAQ (reference sequence). CDR3 in amino acids: CASIIALTYEPSF. As DNA, the CDR3 is TGTGCCAGCATCATAGCGTTGACCTACGAGCCGTCCTTC.

V usage is TRBV28 and J usage is TRBJ2-3; 9 bases are a match to TRBD2. Trimming cost V 6 bases and J 1 base; bases outside gene matches: 11. The CDR3 loop spans 17 amino acids. Germline CDR1 and CDR2: MDHEN and SYDVKM. CDR3: CASSPMLAGGGTDTQYF. The DNA for the CDR3 is TGTGCCAGCAGCCCTATGCTGGCGGGAGGGGGCACAGATACGCAGTATTTT. Complete variable domain (other parts from reference TRBV28 and TRBJ2-3): DVKVTQSSRYLVKRTGEKVFLECVQDMDHENMFWYRQDPGLGLRLIYFSYDVKMKEKGDIPEGYSVSREKKERFSLILESASTNQTSMYLCASSPMLAGGGTDTQYFGPGTRLTVL.

This clonotype was detected a few times. V is TRBV12-3 or TRBV12-4 and J is TRBJ1-5, with 7 bases fitting TRBD1. CDR3 length: 13 residues. Trimming cost V 9 bases and J 6 bases; bases outside gene matches: 8. Written as DNA, the CDR3 is TGTGCCAGTGTGGCAGGGGGATCTCAGCCCCAGCATTTT. Translating gives CASVAGGSQPQHF.

This clonotype was observed many times. The rearrangement joins TRBV29-1 to TRBJ2-1; 7 bases fit TRBD2. CDR3 size: 16 residues. After removal of 1 base from V and 2 bases from J, the junction contained 8 bases not matched to a gene. Germline CDR1 reads SQVTM; CDR2 reads ANQGSEA. Here the CDR3 DNA reads TGCAGCGTTGAAGTGGGGAGGGGTTCCCCCTACAATGAGCAGTTCTTC. Amino acid sequence: CSVEVGRGSPYNEQFF.

With regard to this clonotype: A much larger clone sits a single nucleotide away, making a read error possible. V and J are TRBV4-1 and TRBJ1-4; D unclear. This CDR3 has 11 residues. The germline V gene has CDR1 MGHRA and CDR2 YSYEKL. The CDR3 region is CASSQGTKLLF. The CDR3 nucleotides read TGCGCCAGCAGCCAAGGCACCAAACTGCTTTTT.

There are a few counts of this clonotype. This chain connects TRBV12-3 or TRBV12-4 to TRBJ1-1; D uncertain. The CDR3 runs 13 residues. Between the trimmed V and J ends, which lost 6 bases and 1 base, there was a span of 9 bases. For the CDR3, the DNA is TGTGCCAGCAGCCCTCCGAGGAACACTGAAGCTTTCTTT. Translation: CASSPPRNTEAFF.

This clonotype was picked up many times. V usage is TRBV7-9 and J usage is TRBJ2-1, with D unclear. Germline CDR1 reads SEHNR; CDR2 reads FQNEAQ (reference sequence). Trimming pared 2 bases from V and 8 bases from J, leaving 10 bases between. This CDR3 is 13 amino acids long. The CDR3 bases are TGTGCCAGCAGCTTATCAGTTCGAGATGAGCAGTTCTTC. Protein sequence: CASSLSVRDEQFF.

As regards this clonotype: The junction departs from germline at one end; a sequencing error may be responsible. The rearrangement joins TRBV4-1 to TRBJ1-5; 7 bases are a match to TRBD1. The CDR3 is 16 residues long. Germline CDR1 reads MGHRA; CDR2 reads YSYEKL. The CDR3 spells CASNQDGTGVTQPQHF. The CDR3 DNA follows: TGCGCCAGCAACCAAGATGGAACAGGGGTCACTCAGCCCCAGCATTTT.

In this sample, this clonotype turned up a few times. The chain is built from TRBV7-9 and TRBJ1-1, with D maybe TRBD1 (6 bases). Germline assignment: CDR1 SEHNR and CDR2 FQNEAQ (reference sequence). The V end lost 5 bases, the J end lost 3 bases, and 22 bases lay between the germline ends. The CDR3 is 17 residues long. This CDR3 is CASSQVFGQSMDTEAFF. The CDR3 DNA is TGTGCCAGCAGCCAAGTATTCGGACAGTCCATGGACACTGAAGCTTTCTTT.

This clonotype was seen only a few times. This chain links TRBV9 with TRBJ1-1; the D is unclear. Germline CDR1 and CDR2: SGDLS and YYNGEE. V gave up 0 bases and J gave up 8 bases, with 14 bases separating them. The CDR3 runs 14 residues. CDR3: CASSVDTFPGEAFF. The CDR3 nucleotides are TGTGCCAGCAGCGTAGATACATTCCCCGGGGAAGCTTTCTTT. Full variable domain (remainder filled in from reference TRBV9 and TRBJ1-1): DSGVTQTPKHLITATGQRVTLRCSPRSGDLSVYWYQQSLDQGLQFLIQYYNGEERAKGNILERFSAQQFPDLHSELNLSSLELGDSALYFCASSVDTFPGEAFFGQGTRLTVV.

This clonotype was counted at least ten times. This chain uses TRBV4-3 with TRBJ1-1; D possibly corresponds to TRBD1 (6 bases). Between the trimmed V and J ends, which lost 1 base and 0 bases, there was a span of 12 bases. The CDR3 has 16 amino acids. The germline gives CDR1 LGHNA, CDR2 YSLEER. Here the CDR3 reads CASSQGWGGLNTEAFF. CDR3 nucleotide sequence: TGCGCCAGCAGCCAAGGATGGGGGGGCCTGAACACTGAAGCTTTCTTT.

The rearrangement uses TRBV30 and TRBJ2-2; 11 bases line up with TRBD2. There are 16 residues in the CDR3. Trimming at V came to 5 bases and at J to 3 bases, leaving 8 bases not matched to a gene. Germline assignment: CDR1 GTSNPN and CDR2 SVGIG (reference sequence). CDR3: CAWVGSSGGDTGELFF. The CDR3 DNA follows: TGTGCCTGGGTCGGGAGTAGCGGGGGGGACACCGGGGAGCTGTTTTTT.

This clonotype showed up just a few times. CDR3 DNA: TGTGCCAGTAGTATTAAGGGGAACACTGAAGCTTTCTTT. Protein product: CASSIKGNTEAFF. The chain has TRBV19 and TRBJ1-1, with D unresolved. The V gene's germline CDR1 is LNHDA and CDR2 SQIVND (reference sequence). There are 13 residues in the CDR3. The V end was cut by 3 bases, the J end by 1 base, with 6 bases between.

This chain connects TRBV3-1 to TRBJ2-1; TRBD2 is a possible D gene (5 bases). The CDR3 sequence is 17 residues long. The ends were cut back, 0 bases at V and 0 bases at J, with 12 bases in the middle. Germline CDR1 and CDR2: LGHDT and YNNKEL (reference sequence). CDR3 residues: CASSQDKRRASYNEQFF. As DNA, the CDR3 is TGTGCCAGCAGCCAAGATAAGCGGAGAGCCTCCTACAATGAGCAGTTCTTC.